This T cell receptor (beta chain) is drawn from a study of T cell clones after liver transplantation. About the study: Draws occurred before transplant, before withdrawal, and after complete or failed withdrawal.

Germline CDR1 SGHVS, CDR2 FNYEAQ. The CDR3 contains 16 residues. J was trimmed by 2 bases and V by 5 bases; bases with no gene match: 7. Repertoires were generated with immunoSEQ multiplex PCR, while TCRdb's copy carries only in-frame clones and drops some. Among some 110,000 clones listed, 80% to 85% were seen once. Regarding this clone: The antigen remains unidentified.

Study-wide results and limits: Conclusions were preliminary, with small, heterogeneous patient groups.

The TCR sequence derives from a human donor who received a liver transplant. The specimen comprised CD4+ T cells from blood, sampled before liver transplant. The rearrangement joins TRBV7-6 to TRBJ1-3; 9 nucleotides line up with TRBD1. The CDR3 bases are TGTGCCAGCAGCCCATGGGACAGGGCAACTGGAAACACCATATATTTT. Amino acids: CASSPWDRATGNTIYF.